This T cell receptor beta chain originates from a study of CD8+ T cells in alopecia areata. Study-wide results and caveats: Among the 100 top clones, expanded CD8+ clones, like scalp clonality, were significantly decreased by tofacitinib. With patients, TCR sharing proved less clear than in mice, a difference possibly related to HLA. While tofacitinib was given, many expanded lesional clones persisted in scalp and blood.

After isolation, RNA underwent reverse transcription to generate cDNA as the sequencing template. The data were produced by immunoSEQ multiplex PCR, yet TCRdb's version contains in-frame clones alone and is incomplete. Of about 74,000 clones in the sample, roughly 28% were seen once. CDR3 size: 17 residues. Trimming cost V 0 bases and J 4 bases; bases outside gene matches: 8. From germline, CDR1 is SGHDN and CDR2 FVKESK. Regarding treatment: oral pan-JAK inhibitor, 5-10 mg twice daily. A remark on this clone: Its target is unknown.

V gene TRBV14 combines with J gene TRBJ2-5; 10 bases agree with TRBD2. The receptor was derived from a human donor with alopecia areata. Sample: CD8+ T cells sorted from blood, taken at week 4, from a patient treated with tofacitinib. DNA for the CDR3: TGTGCCAGCAGCCAAGATTCAGTCCTAGCGGGAGTAGAGACCCAGTACTTC. Translating it yields CASSQDSVLAGVETQYF.